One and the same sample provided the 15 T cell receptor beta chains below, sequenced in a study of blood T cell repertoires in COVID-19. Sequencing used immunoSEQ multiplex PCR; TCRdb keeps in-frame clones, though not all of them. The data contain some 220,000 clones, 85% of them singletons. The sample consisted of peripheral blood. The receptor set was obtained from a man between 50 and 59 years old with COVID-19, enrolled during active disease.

The CDR3 here is CASSLLGQYNSPLHF. Here the CDR3 DNA reads TGTGCCAGCAGTTTATTAGGACAATATAATTCACCCCTCCACTTT. The chain carries TRBV28 and TRBJ1-6, with D perhaps matching TRBD1 (5 bases). V was cut by 1 base and J by 4 bases, with 8 bases left in between. The CDR3 length is 15 residues. Germline-derived CDR1 and CDR2 are MDHEN and SYDVKM. Together with reference TRBV28 and TRBJ1-6, the CDR3 gives the full variable domain: DVKVTQSSRYLVKRTGEKVFLECVQDMDHENMFWYRQDPGLGLRLIYFSYDVKMKEKGDIPEGYSVSREKKERFSLILESASTNQTSMYLCASSLLGQYNSPLHFGNGTRLTVT.

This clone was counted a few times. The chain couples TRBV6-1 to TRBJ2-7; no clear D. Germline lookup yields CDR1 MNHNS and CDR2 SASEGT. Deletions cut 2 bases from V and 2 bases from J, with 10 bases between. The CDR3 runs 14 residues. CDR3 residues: CASSELPPPYEQYF. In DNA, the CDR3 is TGTGCCAGCAGTGAACTTCCCCCCCCCTACGAGCAGTACTTC.

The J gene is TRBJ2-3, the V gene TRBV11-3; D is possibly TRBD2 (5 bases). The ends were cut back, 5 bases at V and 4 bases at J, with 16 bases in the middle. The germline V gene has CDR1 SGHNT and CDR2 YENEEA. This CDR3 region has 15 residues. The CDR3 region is CASSAYSTSPDTQYF. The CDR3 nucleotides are TGTGCCAGCAGCGCCTACTCCACTAGTCCAGATACGCAGTATTTT. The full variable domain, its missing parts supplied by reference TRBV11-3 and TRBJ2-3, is EAGVVQSPRYKIIEKKQPVAFWCNPISGHNTLYWYLQNLGQGPELLIRYENEEAVDDSQLPKDRFSAERLKGVDSTLKIQPAELGDSAVYLCASSAYSTSPDTQYFGPGTRLTVL.

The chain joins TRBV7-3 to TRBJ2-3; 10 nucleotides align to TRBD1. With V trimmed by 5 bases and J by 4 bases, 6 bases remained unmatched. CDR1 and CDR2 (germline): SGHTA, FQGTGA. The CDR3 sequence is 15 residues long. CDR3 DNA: TGTGCCAGCAGCCAAACCGGACAGGGGGCAGATACGCAGTATTTT. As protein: CASSQTGQGADTQYF.

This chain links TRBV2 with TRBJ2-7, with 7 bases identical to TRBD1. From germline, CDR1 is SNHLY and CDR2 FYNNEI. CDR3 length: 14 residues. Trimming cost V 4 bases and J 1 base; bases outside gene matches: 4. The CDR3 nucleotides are TGTGCCAGCAGTGTCGACAGGGCTTCCTACGAGCAGTACTTC. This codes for CASSVDRASYEQYF.

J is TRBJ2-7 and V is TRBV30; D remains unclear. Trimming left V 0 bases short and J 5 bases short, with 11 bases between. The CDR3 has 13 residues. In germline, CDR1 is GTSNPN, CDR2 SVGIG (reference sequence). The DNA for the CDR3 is TGTGCCTGGAGTGTGTCCAGGTCCAACGAGCAGTACTTC. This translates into CAWSVSRSNEQYF.

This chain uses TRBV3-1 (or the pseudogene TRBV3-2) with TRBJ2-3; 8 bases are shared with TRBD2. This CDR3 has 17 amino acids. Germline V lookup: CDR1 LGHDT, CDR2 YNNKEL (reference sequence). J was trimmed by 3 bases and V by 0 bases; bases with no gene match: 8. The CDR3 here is CASSQDGGLALTDTQYF. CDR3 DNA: TGTGCCAGCAGCCAAGATGGAGGACTAGCTTTAACAGATACGCAGTATTTT.

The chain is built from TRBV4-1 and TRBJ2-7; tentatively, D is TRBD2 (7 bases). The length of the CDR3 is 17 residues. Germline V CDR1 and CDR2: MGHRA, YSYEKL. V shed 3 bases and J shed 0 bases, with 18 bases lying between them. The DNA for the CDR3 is TGCGCCAGCAGCCACGGACTAAGGGGGGGAAACTCCTACGAGCAGTACTTC. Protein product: CASSHGLRGGNSYEQYF.

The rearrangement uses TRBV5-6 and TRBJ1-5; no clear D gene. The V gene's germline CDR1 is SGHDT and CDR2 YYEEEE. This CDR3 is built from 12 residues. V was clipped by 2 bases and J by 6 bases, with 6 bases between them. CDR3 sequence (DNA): TGTGCCAGCAGCTTCCCCTCTCAGCCCCAGCATTTT. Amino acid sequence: CASSFPSQPQHF.

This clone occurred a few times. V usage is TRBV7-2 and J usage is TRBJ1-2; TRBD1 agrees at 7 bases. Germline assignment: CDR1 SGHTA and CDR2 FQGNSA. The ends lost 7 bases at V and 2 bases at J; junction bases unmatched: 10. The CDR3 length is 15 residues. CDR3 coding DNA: TGTGCCAGCACCCCTATCCGACAGGGCAACTATGGCTACACCTTC. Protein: CASTPIRQGNYGYTF. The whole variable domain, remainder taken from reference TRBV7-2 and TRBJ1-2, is GAGVSQSPSNKVTEKGKDVELRCDPISGHTALYWYRQSLGQGLEFLIYFQGNSAPDKSGLPSDRFSAERTGGSVSTLTIQRTQQEDSAVYLCASTPIRQGNYGYTFGSGTRLTVV.

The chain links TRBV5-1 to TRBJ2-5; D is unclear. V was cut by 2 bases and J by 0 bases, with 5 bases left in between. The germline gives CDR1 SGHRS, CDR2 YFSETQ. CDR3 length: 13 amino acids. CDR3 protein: CASSLLDQETQYF. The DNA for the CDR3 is TGCGCCAGCAGCTTACTGGACCAAGAGACCCAGTACTTC.

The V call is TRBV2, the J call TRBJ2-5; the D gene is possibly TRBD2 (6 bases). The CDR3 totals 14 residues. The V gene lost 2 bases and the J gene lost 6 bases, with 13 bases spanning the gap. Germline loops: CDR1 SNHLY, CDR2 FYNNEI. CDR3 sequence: CASSEWASAKTQYF. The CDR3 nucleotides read TGTGCCAGCAGTGAATGGGCTAGCGCAAAGACCCAGTACTTC.

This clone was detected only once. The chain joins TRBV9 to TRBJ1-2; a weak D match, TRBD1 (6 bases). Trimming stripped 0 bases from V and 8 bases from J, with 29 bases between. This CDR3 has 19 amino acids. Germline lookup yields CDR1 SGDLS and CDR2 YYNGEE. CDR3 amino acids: CASSVDPYTTGGRGRGYTF. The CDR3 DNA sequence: TGTGCCAGCAGCGTAGACCCATACACGACAGGCGGTAGGGGACGCGGCTACACCTTC.

This CDR3 reads CASSLGPDRTSYEQYF. Written as DNA, the CDR3 is TGTGCCAGCAGCTTAGGCCCGGACAGGACCTCCTACGAGCAGTACTTC. The chain has TRBV7-6 and TRBJ2-7, with 7 bases matching TRBD1. Germline CDR1 and CDR2: SGHVS and FNYEAQ. The CDR3 consists of 16 residues. V shed 1 base, J shed 0 bases, and the junction held 6 bases outside the gene matches.

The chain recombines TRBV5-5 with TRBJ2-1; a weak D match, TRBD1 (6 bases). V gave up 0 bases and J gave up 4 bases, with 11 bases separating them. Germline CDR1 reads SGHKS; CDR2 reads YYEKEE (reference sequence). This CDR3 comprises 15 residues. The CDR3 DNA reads TGTGCCAGCAGCTTGGCGGGGCAGGGGTACAATGAGCAGTTCTTC. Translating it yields CASSLAGQGYNEQFF.